The present entry profiles one TCR beta chain with its context. The PCR contained 60 Vbeta and 13 Jbeta primers. Source study methods: Per a later analysis, the number of unique TCR beta chains was 75 million to 90 million, of which about 11 million were shared. The assay was immunoSEQ multiplex PCR, and TCRdb's table has in-frame clones only and misses some. From that table come the V and J calls and clone size; the DNA was used to work out D and trimming. The sample contains 50,000 to 60,000 clones, about three quarters of which appear only once. This sample is drawn from a study of cytomegalovirus exposure and HLA in healthy donors. Background on the study: Sequencing of 150 million to 200 million T cells in an earlier analysis found 120 million or so unique TCR beta sequences.

The CDR3 loop spans 15 amino acids. Germline CDR1 SGHRS, CDR2 YFSETQ. V was pared by 0 bases and J by 6 bases, with 6 bases of the junction left unmatched. The sequenced material came from PBMCs. This TCR was recovered from a man between 18 and 29 years old in good health and CMV-seronegative. V is TRBV5-1 and J is TRBJ2-7; TRBD1 matches at 10 bases. CDR3 protein: CASSLGTGGKGEQYF. Written as DNA, the CDR3 is TGCGCCAGCAGCTTGGGGACAGGGGGGAAGGGCGAGCAGTACTTC.